The 16 T cell receptor beta chains in this list originate from one sample, sequenced in a study of STAT5B mutations in CD4+ large granular lymphocyte leukemia. Assay: immunoSEQ multiplex PCR; the TCRdb copy retains only in-frame clones and omits some. Of more than 30,000 clones in the sample, roughly three quarters were seen once. Sequenced: CD4+ T cells from blood buffy coats. The receptors shown here come from a human donor in good health.

The V call is TRBV5-8, the J call TRBJ1-4; unclear D gene. The germline V gene has CDR1 SGHTS and CDR2 YDEGEE. V was trimmed by 3 bases and J by 8 bases, leaving 11 bases between them. The CDR3 sequence is 13 residues long. The CDR3 region has the DNA TGTGCCAGCAGCTACGGTGGCTCAGAAAAACTGTTTTTT. Its translation: CASSYGGSEKLFF.

This clone was picked up one time. The chain uses TRBV2 and TRBJ1-2, with D unclear. The germline CDR1 and CDR2 sequences are SNHLY and FYNNEI. This CDR3 is 14 amino acids long. V lost 6 bases and J 6 bases, leaving 17 bases between the germline ends. The CDR3 spells CASRRPGSKNGYTF. The CDR3 bases are TGTGCCAGCAGAAGACCCGGATCTAAGAATGGCTACACCTTC.

The V call is TRBV6-4, the J call TRBJ1-1; tentatively, D is TRBD1 (6 bases). This CDR3 is built from 15 residues. Trimming took off 3 bases at V and 4 bases at J, with 15 bases between the two ends. Per germline, CDR1 MRHNA and CDR2 SNTAGT. The CDR3 sequence is CASSEKGEGGTEAFF. The CDR3 DNA reads TGTGCCAGCAGTGAAAAAGGGGAAGGGGGCACTGAAGCTTTCTTT.

The chain employs TRBV6-5 and TRBJ2-6; 8 positions agree with TRBD1. CDR1 and CDR2 (germline): MNHEY, SVGAGI. CDR3 length: 15 amino acids. The V gene end was trimmed by 7 bases and the J gene end by 4 bases; junction bases not matched to a gene: 6. Written as DNA, the CDR3 is TGTGCCAGCACCGAGACAGGGGCCGGGGCCAACGTCCTGACTTTC. It codes for CASTETGAGANVLTF.

The CDR3 region is CASSRGRANEKLFF. CDR3 nucleotide sequence: TGTGCCAGCAGCCGGGGCAGGGCTAATGAAAAACTGTTTTTT. The rearrangement uses TRBV5-8 and TRBJ1-4; the D gene is possibly TRBD1 (5 bases). Trimming removed 4 bases at V and 3 bases at J, with 10 bases between. The CDR3 covers 14 residues. Per germline, CDR1 SGHTS and CDR2 YDEGEE. The whole variable domain, filled in from reference TRBV5-8 and TRBJ1-4, reads EAGVTQSPTHLIKTRGQQATLRCSPISGHTSVYWYQQALGLGLQFLLWYDEGEERNRGNFPPRFSGRQFPNYSSELNVNALELEDSALYLCASSRGRANEKLFFGSGTQLSVL.

The sample holds a few counts of this clone. This rearrangement joins TRBV27 to TRBJ2-7, with TRBD2 identical over 13 bases. The CDR3 has 16 amino acids. The germline gives CDR1 MNHEY, CDR2 SMNVEV (reference sequence). J was trimmed by 7 bases and V by 2 bases; bases with no gene match: 8. In DNA, the CDR3 is TGTGCCAGCAGTTTAGTGGGACTAGCGGGATTCAGAGAGCAGTACTTC. Translation gives CASSLVGLAGFREQYF.

The rearrangement uses TRBV19 and TRBJ2-1, with a possible D match to TRBD2 (7 bases). There are 15 residues in the CDR3. From germline, CDR1 is LNHDA and CDR2 SQIVND (reference sequence). V lost 5 bases and J lost 2, with 13 bases in between. CDR3 nucleotides: TGTGCCAGTAGTGTTTCGGGGGGCGCCTACAATGAGCAGTTCTTC. Its translation: CASSVSGGAYNEQFF.

A single count supports this clone. The J gene is TRBJ2-7, the V gene TRBV29-1; TRBD2 aligns across 8 bases. The CDR3 consists of 13 residues. Germline CDR1 reads SQVTM; CDR2 reads ANQGSEA. Trimming removed 6 bases from V and 3 bases from J; junction bases left unmatched: 7. Here the CDR3 DNA reads TGCAGCGTCGGCGGGGGGCGGGACTACGAGCAGTACTTC. This translates into CSVGGGRDYEQYF.

This clone was observed a few times. The CDR3 region is CASSLSAANEQFF. In nucleotides, the CDR3 is TGTGCCAGCAGTTTATCGGCAGCTAATGAGCAGTTCTTC. The chain carries TRBV27 and TRBJ2-1; unclear D gene. CDR1 and CDR2 from the germline V gene are MNHEY and SMNVEV (reference sequence). The CDR3 is made up of 13 amino acids. V gave up 0 bases and J gave up 7 bases, with 7 bases separating them.

The chain uses TRBV6-1 and TRBJ1-5; no clear D gene. The germline V gene has CDR1 MNHNS and CDR2 SASEGT. This CDR3 comprises 13 residues. The V and J ends lost 3 bases and 7 bases respectively, with 10 bases between them. CDR3 loop: CASSEGSGQPQHF. The CDR3 DNA follows: TGTGCCAGCAGTGAGGGGTCGGGCCAGCCCCAGCATTTT.

This rearrangement joins TRBV11-2 to TRBJ2-7, with a possible D match to TRBD2 (5 bases). The V end was cut by 2 bases, the J end by 6 bases, with 14 bases between. CDR3 length: 14 residues. Germline assignment: CDR1 SGHAT and CDR2 FQNNGV. The CDR3 protein is CASSLRGLTFEQYF. The CDR3 coding sequence is TGTGCCAGCAGCTTAAGAGGGCTGACCTTCGAGCAGTACTTC.

The chain links TRBV5-1 to TRBJ2-7; D may be TRBD1 (6 bases). Germline V gives CDR1 SGHRS, CDR2 YFSETQ. Trimming shortened V by 1 base and J by 3 bases, and 14 bases separated the two germline ends. The CDR3 is 15 amino acids. The CDR3 sequence is CASSLLGTIGYEQYF. CDR3 bases: TGCGCCAGCAGCTTGCTAGGGACAATAGGCTACGAGCAGTACTTC.

The chain combines TRBV5-5 with TRBJ1-5, with D possibly matching TRBD1 (6 bases). The germline V gene encodes CDR1 SGHKS and CDR2 YYEKEE (reference sequence). V lost 3 bases, J lost 5 bases, and 15 bases lay in between. This CDR3 comprises 15 residues. CDR3 coding DNA: TGTGCCAGCAGCTCCACAGGGCTTGGCTATCAGCCCCAGCATTTT. As protein: CASSSTGLGYQPQHF.

This clone has a handful of counts. The V gene is TRBV5-4, the J gene TRBJ2-1, with TRBD2 identical over 7 bases. The length of the CDR3 is 13 residues. The V segment lost 7 bases and the J segment 8 bases; nucleotides outside the gene matches: 9. The germline V gene has CDR1 SGHNT and CDR2 YYREEE (reference sequence). The CDR3 coding sequence is TGTGCCAGCTACATGGCGGGAGATGATGAGCAGTTCTTC. Its protein is CASYMAGDDEQFF.

The gene calls are TRBV15 and TRBJ1-5, with D possibly TRBD1 on 5 matching bases. Germline lookup yields CDR1 LNHNV and CDR2 YYDKDF (reference sequence). CDR3 length equals 14 residues. Trimming took 4 bases from V and 3 from J, leaving 10 bases between them. CDR3 in DNA: TGTGCCACCAGCACGGGACGCAACAATCAGCCCCAGCATTTT. Residues: CATSTGRNNQPQHF.

The rearrangement uses TRBV7-2 and TRBJ2-3, with D perhaps TRBD1 (6 bases). V shed 3 bases and J shed 2 bases, with 12 bases lying between them. The CDR3 is 15 amino acids. CDR1 is SGHTA, CDR2 FQGNSA, per germline. For the CDR3, the DNA is TGTGCCAGCAGCTTGTCCGGGGACAACACAGATACGCAGTATTTT. This encodes CASSLSGDNTDTQYF.